The source of this TCR beta chain is a study of cytotoxic CD8 clonotypes in ibrutinib-treated CLL. At the level of the study: A median around 12 months of treatment, range 6 to 36, preceded the collection of response samples.

Cryopreserved PBMCs were the source of around 2 micrograms of genomic DNA, which went to TCR beta libraries. Germline V lookup: CDR1 SEHNR, CDR2 FQNEAQ (reference sequence). CDR3 size: 13 residues. The junction had 0 bases not matched to a gene; V was cut back by 5 bases and J by 0 bases. TCRdb's table, derived via immunoSEQ multiplex PCR, lists solely in-frame clones and lacks some. Of 45,000 to 55,000 clones in the sample, approximately 50% are singletons; the top ten hold 32%. This chain joins TRBV7-9 and TRBJ1-1, with 7 positions matching TRBD1. This material consisted of PBMCs, taken after 12 months of ibrutinib treatment. This receptor was taken from a human donor with chronic lymphocytic leukemia. The CDR3 sequence is CASSGTVNTEAFF. DNA of the CDR3: TGTGCCAGCAGCGGGACAGTGAACACTGAAGCTTTCTTT.